This TCR beta chain was found in a study of T cells after yellow fever vaccination. The CDR3 covers 16 residues. The V gene end was trimmed by 4 bases and the J gene end by 6 bases; junction bases not matched to a gene: 6. Germline V gives CDR1 SGHRS, CDR2 YFSETQ. Each CDR3 protein gets one entry after TCRdb re-called the 5' RACE reads with MiXCR. The profile shows about 300,000 distinct CDR3 sequences, roughly 9% of them singletons. For this clonotype: Its antigen is not known.

Study conclusions and caveats: Contamination of FACS-sorted repertoires by abundant clonotypes from the bulk population could occur.

V gene TRBV5-1 combines with J gene TRBJ1-6, with TRBD1 matching over 11 bases. The sequence was collected from a young man who received the YFV17D yellow fever vaccine. The material sequenced was CD4+ T cells sorted from PBMCs, taken 5 days after the yellow fever booster vaccination. The CDR3 region is CASSTGTGGTNSPLHF. CDR3 coding DNA: TGCGCCAGCAGCACGGGGACAGGGGGGACTAATTCACCCCTCCACTTT.